This T cell receptor beta chain was retrieved from a study of T cell responses to AZD1222 COVID-19 vaccine. Whole-study results and caveats: At study baseline, merely several AZD1222 recipients were seropositive.

Repertoires were generated with immunoSEQ multiplex PCR, while TCRdb's copy carries only in-frame clones and drops some. The sample yields 100,000 to 150,000 clones, around nine tenths seen once. Note on this clone: The target antigen is unknown.

The germline CDR1 and CDR2 sequences are MRHNA and SNTAGT. CDR3 length: 16 residues. V lost 6 bases, J lost 7 bases, and 11 bases stayed unmatched. The TCR sequence derives from an adult in good health. V gene TRBV6-4 combines with J gene TRBJ2-2; 10 bases match TRBD1. The starting material was peripheral blood, obtained on day 0 of AZD1222 vaccination. The CDR3 nucleotides read TGTGCCAGCAGCCCCTCACCGGGACAGGGGAGCGGGGAGCTGTTTTTT. This codes for CASSPSPGQGSGELFF.